This T cell receptor (beta chain) derives from a study of blood T cell repertoires in COVID-19. Whole-study context: COVID-19 samples, acute and convalescent, were from the United States, Italy and Spain.

Using immunoSEQ multiplex PCR, the repertoire was profiled, and TCRdb retains in-frame clones only, with some absent. This sample has about 150,000 clones, with around 82% found just once. Seattle participants joined during active infection and were tracked over time. V lost 5 bases, J lost 3 bases, and 22 bases lay in between. The CDR3 consists of 17 residues. The germline gives CDR1 MDHEN, CDR2 SYDVKM. The receptor comes from a man aged 55 to 69 with COVID-19, enrolled during active disease. The sequenced material came from peripheral blood. This rearrangement joins TRBV28 to TRBJ1-1; perhaps TRBD1 as D (6 bases). The CDR3 DNA reads TGTGCCAGCAGTACCAGAAGGGGACAAACCTGGGACACTGAAGCTTTCTTT. Translation gives CASSTRRGQTWDTEAFF.